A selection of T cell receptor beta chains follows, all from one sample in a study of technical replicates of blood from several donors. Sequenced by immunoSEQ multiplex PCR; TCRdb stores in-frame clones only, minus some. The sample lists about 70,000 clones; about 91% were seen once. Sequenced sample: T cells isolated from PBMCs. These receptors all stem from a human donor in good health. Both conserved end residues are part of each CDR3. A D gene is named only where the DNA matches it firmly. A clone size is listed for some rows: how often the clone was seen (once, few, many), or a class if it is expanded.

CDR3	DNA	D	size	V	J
CASSLEAAYEQYF	TGCGCCAGCAGCTTGGAGGCAGCGTACGAGCAGTACTTC	.	.	TRBV5-1	TRBJ2-7
CATSPRLDTYEQYF	TGTGCCACCAGCCCGCGACTGGATACCTACGAGCAGTACTTC	.	.	TRBV15	TRBJ2-7
CASSVWEGYGYTF	TGTGCCAGCAGTGTATGGGAGGGCTATGGCTACACCTTC	.	.	TRBV27	TRBJ1-2
CASSIDGGMWTEAFF	TGTGCCAGTAGTATAGATGGAGGGATGTGGACTGAAGCTTTCTTT	.	few	TRBV19	TRBJ1-1
CASAVGGTSTDTQYF	TGTGCCAGCGCCGTGGGAGGGACTAGCACAGATACGCAGTATTTT	TRBD2	.	TRBV7-2	TRBJ2-3
CASSSGQGDQPQHF	TGTGCCAGCAGCTCGGGACAGGGGGATCAGCCCCAGCATTTT	TRBD1	.	TRBV5-8	TRBJ1-5
CASSLSPPGEAFF	TGTGCCAGCAGCTTATCTCCCCCGGGTGAAGCTTTCTTT	.	.	TRBV13	TRBJ1-1
CASSQATTGGLNYGYTF	TGCGCCAGCAGTCAAGCGACGACAGGGGGTCTAAACTATGGCTACACCTTC	TRBD1	.	TRBV23-1	TRBJ1-2
CASSIGQVTPPQHF	TGTGCCAGCAGCATAGGACAGGTTACCCCGCCCCAGCATTTT	TRBD1	.	TRBV7-2	TRBJ1-5
CSVGPLAGGTGELFF	TGCAGCGTGGGGCCGCTAGCGGGAGGAACCGGGGAGCTGTTTTTT	TRBD2	.	TRBV29-1	TRBJ2-2
CASRQGYNEQFF	TGTGCCAGCAGACAGGGTTACAATGAGCAGTTCTTC	.	once	TRBV5-6	TRBJ2-1
CASSLRQGGSNQPQHF	TGTGCCAGCAGCCTTAGACAGGGTGGCAGCAATCAGCCCCAGCATTTT	.	.	TRBV21-1	TRBJ1-5
CASSYGPPLDLGQYF	TGTGCCAGCAGTTACGGGCCACCTCTGGATTTGGGGCAGTATTTT	.	once	TRBV6-5	TRBJ2-3
CASRGGGNTIYF	TGTGCCAGTCGGGGTGGGGGAAACACCATATATTTT	.	.	TRBV6-1	TRBJ1-3
CASSGTIPEETQYF	TGTGCCAGCAGCGGGACTATTCCTGAAGAGACCCAGTACTTC	.	.	TRBV9	TRBJ2-5
CASGLVLGLAVDEQFF	TGTGCTAGTGGTTTGGTACTGGGACTAGCTGTAGATGAGCAGTTCTTC	TRBD2	.	TRBV12-5	TRBJ2-1
CAWSVVRASGYTF	TGTGCCTGGAGTGTAGTCAGGGCGAGTGGCTACACCTTC	.	.	TRBV30	TRBJ1-2
CASSPGGAGVDEQYF	TGTGCCAGCAGCCCCGGGGGGGCGGGAGTCGACGAGCAGTACTTC	TRBD2	once	TRBV9	TRBJ2-7
CASTYVGQGARGYTF	.	.	.	TRBV21-1	TRBJ1-2
CASLGGNTGELFF	TGTGCCAGCTTAGGGGGAAACACCGGGGAGCTGTTTTTT	.	.	TRBV11-3	TRBJ2-2
CASSLGFQDPYEQYF	TGTGCCAGCAGCTTAGGATTCCAGGATCCATACGAGCAGTACTTC	.	.	TRBV11-2	TRBJ2-7
CASSLGTGGLGEQYF	TGTGCCAGCAGCTTAGGGACAGGGGGTCTTGGAGAGCAGTACTTC	TRBD1	.	TRBV7-6	TRBJ2-7
CATGTGLDEQFF	TGTGCGACGGGAACAGGGCTGGATGAGCAGTTCTTC	.	.	TRBV30	TRBJ2-1
CAWSVTGGVQPQHF	TGTGCCTGGAGTGTGACAGGGGGTGTTCAGCCCCAGCATTTT	TRBD1	.	TRBV30	TRBJ1-5
CASSDRGGGNQPQHF	TGTGCCAGTAGCGACAGGGGCGGGGGCAATCAGCCCCAGCATTTT	TRBD1	.	TRBV19	TRBJ1-5
CASSLDRTSGEKLFF	TGCGCCAGCAGCCTGGACAGGACATCGGGTGAAAAACTGTTTTTT	TRBD1	.	TRBV5-1	TRBJ1-4
CASSYSAGTGAYEQYF	TGTGCCAGCAGTTACTCAGCCGGGACAGGAGCCTACGAGCAGTACTTC	TRBD1	once	TRBV6-5	TRBJ2-7
CASSVNLETQYF	TGTGCCAGCAGCGTAAACCTAGAGACGCAGTATTTT	.	.	TRBV9	TRBJ2-3
CAIPTREVDEKLFF	TGTGCCATCCCTACGAGAGAGGTGGATGAAAAACTGTTTTTT	.	.	TRBV10-3	TRBJ1-4
CAFERAGYEQYF	TGTGCCTTCGAGCGGGCAGGTTACGAGCAGTACTTC	.	.	TRBV5-4	TRBJ2-7
CSARDRYGYTF	TGCAGTGCTCGGGACAGATATGGCTACACCTTC	TRBD1	once	TRBV20-1	TRBJ1-2
CASSLALAGALVSYEQYF	TGTGCCAGCAGCTTGGCTCTAGCGGGAGCGTTGGTATCCTACGAGCAGTACTTC	TRBD2	once	TRBV5-6	TRBJ2-7
CASSPGRGETQYF	TGCGCCAGCAGTCCAGGGAGGGGAGAGACCCAGTACTTC	TRBD2	.	TRBV4-1	TRBJ2-5
CASSIVGGGYTF	TGTGCCAGTAGTATAGTAGGGGGCGGCTACACCTTC	TRBD1	.	TRBV19	TRBJ1-2
CASSYVGGPNTDTQYF	TGTGCCAGCAGTTACGTGGGAGGGCCTAACACAGATACGCAGTATTTT	TRBD2	.	TRBV6-5	TRBJ2-3
CASSSPPQGQYEQYF	TGTGCCAGCAGCTCCCCTCCGCAGGGACAGTACGAGCAGTACTTC	TRBD1	.	TRBV5-6	TRBJ2-7
CASSYSQGTYEQYF	TGTGCCAGCAGTTACTCCCAGGGGACATACGAGCAGTACTTC	.	.	TRBV6-5	TRBJ2-7
CASRSDDGELRGYTF	TGTGCCAGCAGATCTGACGACGGAGAACTTAGGGGCTACACCTTC	.	few	TRBV2	TRBJ1-2
CASSLKGGSRSGELFF	TGTGCCAGCAGCTTAAAGGGAGGAAGTCGGTCCGGGGAGCTGTTTTTT	.	.	TRBV7-3	TRBJ2-2
CASSGGQTYNEQFF	TGCGCCAGCAGTGGTGGACAAACATACAATGAGCAGTTCTTC	.	.	TRBV10-2	TRBJ2-1
CASSQVGQGAMNTEAFF	TGTGCCAGCAGCCAAGTAGGCCAGGGGGCGATGAACACTGAAGCTTTCTTT	TRBD1	.	TRBV4-2	TRBJ1-1
CASSLGLANEQFF	TGTGCCAGCAGCCTGGGACTAGCGAATGAGCAGTTCTTC	TRBD2	.	TRBV7-9	TRBJ2-1
CASSKPGLGGGELFF	TGTGCCAGCAGCAAGCCTGGACTAGGCGGCGGGGAGCTGTTTTTT	TRBD2	.	TRBV11-3	TRBJ2-2
CASSLIDGYTF	TGTGCCAGCAGCTTGATAGATGGCTACACCTTC	.	.	TRBV5-6	TRBJ1-2